Shown below are 15 T cell receptor beta chains from a single sample sequenced in a study of blood T cell repertoires in COVID-19. The assay was immunoSEQ multiplex PCR, and TCRdb's table has in-frame clones only and misses some. The sample has 200,000 to 300,000 clones, roughly 84% seen once. Sequencing input: peripheral blood. These receptors were obtained from a man aged 35-49 years who had recovered from COVID-19.

The rearrangement uses TRBV9 and TRBJ1-1; D unresolved. CDR3 length: 14 amino acids. CDR1 SGDLS and CDR2 YYNGEE come from the germline V gene. V lost 0 bases to trimming and J lost 3 bases, with 9 bases between them. CDR3 protein: CASSVDIRDTEAFF. For the CDR3, the DNA is TGTGCCAGCAGCGTAGATATCCGGGACACTGAAGCTTTCTTT.

The rearrangement joins TRBV19 to TRBJ2-1; D ambiguous. The length of the CDR3 is 16 residues. Germline loops: CDR1 LNHDA, CDR2 SQIVND (reference sequence). The germline V and J ends were trimmed by 6 bases and 4 bases, with 19 bases remaining between them. This CDR3 is CASSDLGPTKYNEQFF. The CDR3 DNA follows: TGTGCCAGTAGCGATCTAGGTCCAACCAAATACAATGAGCAGTTCTTC.

The chain joins TRBV6-5 to TRBJ2-7; TRBD2 matches at 11 bases. The J segment lost 7 bases and the V segment lost 5 bases, leaving 7 bases of the junction unmatched. This CDR3 is 14 amino acids long. Germline CDR1 reads MNHEY; CDR2 reads SVGAGI. The CDR3 spells CASSQLAGVGEQYF. CDR3 nucleotides: TGTGCCAGCAGTCAACTAGCGGGAGTCGGAGAGCAGTACTTC.

The chain links TRBV29-1 to TRBJ1-3; D uncertain. CDR1 and CDR2 (germline): SQVTM, ANQGSEA. The CDR3 length is 12 residues. The ends were cut back, 3 bases at V and 4 bases at J, with 7 bases in the middle. CDR3 in DNA: TGCAGCGTTGATGCCGGGGGAAACACCATATATTTT. Residues: CSVDAGGNTIYF.

V and J are TRBV5-1 and TRBJ2-5; possible D gene TRBD2, 5 bases. This CDR3 has 15 amino acids. Germline CDR1 reads SGHRS; CDR2 reads YFSETQ. Trimming cost V 0 bases and J 4 bases, with 13 bases left between them. Here the CDR3 DNA reads TGCGCCAGCAGCTTGGGTCCTTACCGGGGAGAGACCCAGTACTTC. It yields the protein CASSLGPYRGETQYF.

CDR3 sequence (DNA): TGTGCCAGCAGTTACGGGGAGGAGAACACTGAAGCTTTCTTT. This gives the protein CASSYGEENTEAFF. The V call is TRBV6-2 or TRBV6-3, the J call TRBJ1-1; no clear D. The CDR3 length is 14 residues. Deletions cut 2 bases from V and 1 base from J, with 8 bases between. Germline-derived CDR1 and CDR2 are MNHEY and SVGEGT.

The J gene is TRBJ1-3, the V gene TRBV5-6, with 7 bases identical to TRBD1. CDR1 SGHDT and CDR2 YYEEEE come from the germline V gene. The CDR3 is made up of 17 amino acids. V was clipped by 4 bases and J by 0 bases; unmatched bases: 10. CDR3 in DNA: TGTGCCAGCAGCCCGACGGGACAGACTGACTCTGGAAACACCATATATTTT. Translation: CASSPTGQTDSGNTIYF.

The chain uses TRBV29-1 and TRBJ2-7; 9 positions agree with TRBD2. V was clipped by 7 bases and J by 3 bases; unmatched bases: 13. The germline V gene encodes CDR1 SQVTM and CDR2 ANQGSEA. The CDR3 is made up of 15 amino acids. The CDR3 loop is CSAGGLAGNGYEQYF. CDR3 DNA: TGCAGCGCTGGGGGTCTAGCGGGAAATGGCTACGAGCAGTACTTC.

The V call is TRBV5-1, the J call TRBJ2-1, with TRBD2 matching 10 bases. V lost 4 bases and J lost 5; bases outside the gene matches: 15. The CDR3 spans 18 residues. Germline CDR1 and CDR2: SGHRS and YFSETQ. The CDR3 spells CASSPPSGTSGTNNEQFF. In DNA form, the CDR3 reads TGCGCCAGCAGCCCACCAAGTGGAACTAGCGGGACGAACAATGAGCAGTTCTTC.

This chain uses TRBV19 with TRBJ1-2, with 7 bases lining up with TRBD1. This CDR3 is built from 13 residues. Germline loops: CDR1 LNHDA, CDR2 SQIVND (reference sequence). V trimming: 6 bases; J trimming: 4 bases; junction bases outside the gene matches: 5. The CDR3 DNA sequence: TGTGCCAGTAGCATCACAGGGGCCTATGGCTACACCTTC. It codes for CASSITGAYGYTF.

This chain connects TRBV5-1 to TRBJ2-5, with 15 bases aligning to TRBD2. V gave up 3 bases and J gave up 2 bases; unmatched junction bases: 8. Germline-derived CDR1 and CDR2 are SGHRS and YFSETQ. The CDR3 contains 18 residues. This CDR3 is CASSWGLAGGSRQETQYF. As DNA, the CDR3 is TGCGCCAGCAGCTGGGGACTAGCGGGGGGATCACGTCAAGAGACCCAGTACTTC.

CDR3 DNA: TGTGCCAGCTCAGCCCGACAGGGAACGAACACTGAAGCTTTCTTT. This codes for CASSARQGTNTEAFF. The chain links TRBV18 to TRBJ1-1; the match to TRBD1 covers 7 bases. Germline-derived CDR1 and CDR2 are KGHSH and LQKENI. The V gene end was trimmed by 5 bases and the J gene end by 1 base; junction bases not matched to a gene: 7. The CDR3 totals 15 residues. Based on the CDR3 plus reference TRBV18 and TRBJ1-1, the full variable domain is NAGVMQNPRHLVRRRGQEARLRCSPMKGHSHVYWYRQLPEEGLKFMVYLQKENIIDESGMPKERFSAEFPKEGPSILRIQQVVRGDSAAYFCASSARQGTNTEAFFGQGTRLTVV.

This chain connects TRBV5-1 to TRBJ1-2; unclear D gene. This CDR3 region has 10 residues. V was clipped by 7 bases and J by 8 bases, with 9 bases between them. Germline-derived CDR1 and CDR2 are SGHRS and YFSETQ. The CDR3 DNA is TGCGCCAGCCGGACTCAAGGCTACACCTTC. Its translation: CASRTQGYTF.

This clone was found many times. The chain combines TRBV6-5 with TRBJ2-1, with 7 bases identical to TRBD1. The J segment lost 11 bases and the V segment lost 8 bases, leaving 15 bases of the junction unmatched. This CDR3 comprises 14 residues. Germline loops: CDR1 MNHEY, CDR2 SVGAGI. CDR3 sequence reads: CASLGGLTGDQQFF. CDR3 coding DNA: TGTGCCAGCCTAGGGGGCTTGACGGGTGACCAGCAGTTCTTC.

The gene calls are TRBV7-2 and TRBJ2-3, with 8 bases lining up with TRBD2. CDR3 length: 16 amino acids. CDR1 SGHTA and CDR2 FQGNSA come from the germline V gene. V shed 4 bases, J shed 0 bases, and the junction held 6 bases outside the gene matches. The CDR3 DNA follows: TGTGCCAGCAGCTCACATAGCGGGGTTAGCACAGATACGCAGTATTTT. Amino acid sequence: CASSSHSGVSTDTQYF.